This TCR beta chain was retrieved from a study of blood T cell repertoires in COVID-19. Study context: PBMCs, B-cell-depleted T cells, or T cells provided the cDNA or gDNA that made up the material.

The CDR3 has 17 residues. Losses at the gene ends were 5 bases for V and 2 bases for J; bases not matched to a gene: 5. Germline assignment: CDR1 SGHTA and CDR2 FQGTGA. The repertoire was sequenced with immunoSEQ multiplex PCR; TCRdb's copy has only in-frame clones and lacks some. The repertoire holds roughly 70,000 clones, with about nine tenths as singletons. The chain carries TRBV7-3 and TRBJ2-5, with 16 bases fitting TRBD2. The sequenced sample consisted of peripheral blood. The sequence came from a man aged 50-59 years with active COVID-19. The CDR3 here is CASSPGTSGGDQETQYF. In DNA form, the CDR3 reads TGTGCCAGCAGCCCCGGGACTAGCGGGGGGGATCAAGAGACCCAGTACTTC.